Sequencing of this T cell receptor (beta chain) was carried out in a study of metastatic and nonmetastatic thyroid tumors. The wider study: Repertoire comparison spanned blood and tumor or nodule tissue of malignant and benign thyroid patients.

All patients were untreated before thyroid surgery. Germline CDR1 MNHNS, CDR2 SASEGT. The CDR3 is 16 amino acids. Trimming removed 6 bases from V and 9 bases from J; junction bases left unmatched: 13. This clone was picked up a small number of times. TCRdb re-analyzed the PCR reads using MiXCR. This sample yields roughly 40,000 clones, of which 20% to 25% are seen a single time; about 15% belongs to the top ten. This receptor was taken from a female donor with papillary thyroid cancer or a benign thyroid nodule (not recorded which). Some clones in this sample may be carry-over from other donors' samples. The specimen was tumor tissue. The chain joins TRBV6-1 to TRBJ2-1, with 11 bases fitting TRBD2. The DNA for the CDR3 is TGTGCCAGCAGAGATACAGGGGTCCTAGCGGGAGGTGAGCAGTTCTTC. Translating gives CASRDTGVLAGGEQFF.